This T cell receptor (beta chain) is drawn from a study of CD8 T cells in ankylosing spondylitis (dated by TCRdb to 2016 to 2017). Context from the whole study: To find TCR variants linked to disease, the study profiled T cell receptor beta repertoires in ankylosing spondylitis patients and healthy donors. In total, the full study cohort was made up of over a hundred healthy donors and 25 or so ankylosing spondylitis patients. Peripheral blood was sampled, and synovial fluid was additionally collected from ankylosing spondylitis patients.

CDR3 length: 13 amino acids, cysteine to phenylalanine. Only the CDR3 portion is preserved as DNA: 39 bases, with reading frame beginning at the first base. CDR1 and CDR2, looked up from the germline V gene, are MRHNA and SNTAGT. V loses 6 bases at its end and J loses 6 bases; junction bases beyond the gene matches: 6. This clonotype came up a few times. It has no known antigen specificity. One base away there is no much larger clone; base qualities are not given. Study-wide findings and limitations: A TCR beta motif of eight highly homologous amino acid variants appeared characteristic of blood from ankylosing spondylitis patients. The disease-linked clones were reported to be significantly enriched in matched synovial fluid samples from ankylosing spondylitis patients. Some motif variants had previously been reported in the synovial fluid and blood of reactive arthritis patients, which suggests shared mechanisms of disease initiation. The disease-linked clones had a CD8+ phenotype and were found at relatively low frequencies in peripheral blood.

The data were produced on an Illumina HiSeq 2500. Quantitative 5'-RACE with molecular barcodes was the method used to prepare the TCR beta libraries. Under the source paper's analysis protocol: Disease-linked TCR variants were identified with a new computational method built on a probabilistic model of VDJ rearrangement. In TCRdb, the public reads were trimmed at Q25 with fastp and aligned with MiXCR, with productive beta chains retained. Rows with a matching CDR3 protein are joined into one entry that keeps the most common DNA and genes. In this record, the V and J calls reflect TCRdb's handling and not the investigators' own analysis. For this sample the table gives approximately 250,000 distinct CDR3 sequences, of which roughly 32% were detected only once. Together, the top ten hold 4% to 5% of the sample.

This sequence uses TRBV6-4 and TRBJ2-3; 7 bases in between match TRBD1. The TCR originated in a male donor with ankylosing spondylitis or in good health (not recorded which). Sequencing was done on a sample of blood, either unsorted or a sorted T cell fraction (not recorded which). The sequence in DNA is TGTGCCAGCAGCGGACAGGCAGGGGATACGCAGTATTTT. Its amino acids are CASSGQAGDTQYF.